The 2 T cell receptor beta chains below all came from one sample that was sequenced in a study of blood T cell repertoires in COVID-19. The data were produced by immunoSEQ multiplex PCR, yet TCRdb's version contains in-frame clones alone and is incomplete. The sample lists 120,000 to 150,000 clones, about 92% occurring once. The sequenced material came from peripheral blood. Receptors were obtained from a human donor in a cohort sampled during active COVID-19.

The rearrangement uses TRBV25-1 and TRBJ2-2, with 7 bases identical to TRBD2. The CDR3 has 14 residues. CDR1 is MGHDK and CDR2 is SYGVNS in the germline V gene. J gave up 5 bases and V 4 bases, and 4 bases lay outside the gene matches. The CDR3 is CASSVSGETGELFF. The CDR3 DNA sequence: TGTGCCAGCAGTGTCAGCGGGGAAACCGGGGAGCTGTTTTTT.

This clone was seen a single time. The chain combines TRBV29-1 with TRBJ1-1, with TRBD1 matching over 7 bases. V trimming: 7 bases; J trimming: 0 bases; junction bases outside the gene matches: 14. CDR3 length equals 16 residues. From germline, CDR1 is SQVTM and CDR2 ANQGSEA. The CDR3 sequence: CSAKPGGTVMNTEAFF. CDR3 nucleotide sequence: TGCAGCGCAAAACCGGGGGGGACAGTCATGAACACTGAAGCTTTCTTT.